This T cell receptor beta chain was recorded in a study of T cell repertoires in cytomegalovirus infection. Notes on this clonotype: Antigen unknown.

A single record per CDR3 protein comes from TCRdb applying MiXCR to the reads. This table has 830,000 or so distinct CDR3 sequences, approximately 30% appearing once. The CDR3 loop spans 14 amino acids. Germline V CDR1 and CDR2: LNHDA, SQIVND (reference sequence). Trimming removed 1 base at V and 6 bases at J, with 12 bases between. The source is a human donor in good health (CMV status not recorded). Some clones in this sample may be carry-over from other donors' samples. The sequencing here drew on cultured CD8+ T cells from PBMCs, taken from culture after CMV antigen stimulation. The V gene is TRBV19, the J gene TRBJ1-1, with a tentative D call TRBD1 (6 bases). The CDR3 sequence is CASSIASGTPEAFF. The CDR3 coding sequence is TGTGCCAGTAGTATAGCAAGTGGGACACCTGAAGCTTTCTTT.